These T cell receptor beta chains were read from a single sample in a study of cytomegalovirus exposure and HLA in healthy donors. Sequenced by immunoSEQ multiplex PCR; TCRdb stores in-frame clones only, minus some. Of 260,000 or so clones in the sample, approximately 87% were seen once. Sequenced material: PBMCs. The receptors originated from a young woman in good health and CMV-seronegative. CDR3s include the opening cysteine and the closing phenylalanine or tryptophan. D genes are given only for firm matches. Size tells how often a clone was seen (once, few, many) or the class of an expanded clone, and some rows leave it out.

V gene	D gene	J gene	clone size	CDR3 protein	CDR3 DNA
TRBV11-2	.	TRBJ1-4	.	CASSLGDRPNEKLFF	TGTGCCAGCAGCTTGGGTGACAGGCCTAATGAAAAACTGTTTTTT
TRBV28	.	TRBJ2-3	.	CASSPPDWDTQYF	TGTGCCAGCAGTCCCCCGGACTGGGATACGCAGTATTTT
TRBV28	TRBD2	TRBJ2-1	.	CASSLLTGGPGEQFF	TGTGCCAGCAGTTTATTGACGGGAGGGCCTGGTGAGCAGTTCTTC
TRBV2	.	TRBJ2-3	.	CASIIQQASTDTQYF	TGTGCCAGCATCATACAACAGGCTAGCACAGATACGCAGTATTTT
TRBV28	TRBD1	TRBJ1-1	.	CASSSPGTGKGNTEAFF	TGTGCCAGCAGTTCTCCGGGGACAGGGAAGGGGAACACTGAAGCTTTCTTT
TRBV2	TRBD2	TRBJ2-3	.	CASMGLATNQDTQYF	TGTGCCAGCATGGGACTAGCTACTAATCAAGATACGCAGTATTTT
TRBV4-3	.	TRBJ1-4	.	CASSQEGGEKLFF	TGCGCCAGCAGCCAAGAAGGGGGTGAAAAACTGTTTTTT
TRBV5-1	TRBD2	TRBJ2-1	.	CASSSSGRNINEQFF	TGCGCCAGCAGCTCTAGCGGGAGGAATATCAATGAGCAGTTCTTC
TRBV5-6	.	TRBJ1-1	.	CASSLNRVINTEAFF	TGTGCCAGCAGCTTGAACAGGGTTATAAACACTGAAGCTTTCTTT
TRBV9	TRBD2	TRBJ2-1	few	CASSVGSGIDNEQFF	TGTGCCAGCAGCGTGGGGAGCGGGATTGACAATGAGCAGTTCTTC